The rows below give T cell receptor beta chains drawn from one sample of a study of cytomegalovirus exposure and HLA in healthy donors. Clones were read by immunoSEQ multiplex PCR, and TCRdb kept only the in-frame ones, dropping some. Of 100,000 to 150,000 clones in the sample, approximately 95% were seen once. Sample: PBMCs. All receptors derive from a young man in good health and CMV-seronegative. Both conserved end residues are part of each CDR3. The D gene is left open where the match is weak. Rows may omit the clone size; those that give it use once, few, many or a size class.

. | . | TRBJ1-2 | TRBV2 | CASRPQPNYGYTF | TGTGCCAGCAGACCACAGCCAAACTATGGCTACACCTTC
medium-sized | . | TRBJ2-3 | TRBV13 | CASSSGDTQYF | TGTGCCAGCAGCTCGGGAGATACGCAGTATTTT
. | . | TRBJ2-2 | TRBV2 | CASSNRVTGELFF | TGTGCCAGCAGTAACAGGGTGACCGGGGAGCTGTTTTTT
. | TRBD2 | TRBJ2-7 | TRBV4-3 | CASSQEEVASGSPYEQYF | TGCGCCAGCAGCCAAGAGGAGGTTGCTAGCGGGAGCCCCTACGAGCAGTACTTC
. | TRBD1 | TRBJ1-5 | TRBV4-3 | CASSQDTQGVYSNQPQHF | TGCGCCAGCAGCCAAGATACACAGGGGGTTTATAGCAATCAGCCCCAGCATTTT
. | . | TRBJ2-1 | TRBV28 | CASTLHGGYNEQFF | TGTGCCAGCACCCTACACGGCGGGTACAATGAGCAGTTCTTC
. | . | TRBJ2-1 | TRBV9 | CASSLGGPGNEQFF | TGTGCCAGCAGCCTTGGGGGCCCGGGCAATGAGCAGTTCTTC
few | . | TRBJ1-1 | TRBV11-3 | CASSPDRTEAFF | TGTGCCAGCAGCCCAGACAGGACTGAAGCTTTCTTT
. | . | TRBJ2-1 | TRBV29-1 | CSVAHRGGPYNEQFF | TGCAGCGTCGCCCACAGGGGAGGCCCCTACAATGAGCAGTTCTTC
. | TRBD2 | TRBJ2-5 | TRBV18 | CASSPLGSGHQETQYF | TGTGCCAGCTCACCACTGGGTAGCGGGCACCAAGAGACCCAGTACTTC
once | TRBD1 | TRBJ1-1 | TRBV4-2 | CASSQRQGESDEAFF | TGTGCCAGCAGCCAGCGACAGGGTGAATCAGATGAAGCTTTCTTT
. | TRBD1 | TRBJ2-5 | TRBV28 | CASSFHRGKRETQYF | TGTGCCAGCAGTTTCCACAGGGGGAAGCGGGAGACCCAGTACTTC
. | TRBD2 | TRBJ2-7 | TRBV19 | CASTTASGSGYEQYF | TGTGCCAGTACTACCGCTAGCGGGAGCGGCTACGAGCAGTACTTC
. | . | TRBJ1-1 | TRBV7-3 | CASSTGQNTEAFF | TGTGCCAGCAGCACCGGACAGAACACTGAAGCTTTCTTT
. | TRBD1 | TRBJ2-2 | TRBV28 | CASARDSRRLTGELFF | TGTGCCAGCGCACGGGACAGCCGGAGACTCACCGGGGAGCTGTTTTTT
once | TRBD2 | TRBJ2-3 | TRBV7-2 | CASSSRGLAGRSTDTQYF | TGTGCCAGCAGCTCCCGAGGACTAGCGGGACGGAGCACAGATACGCAGTATTTT
. | TRBD1 | TRBJ1-2 | TRBV29-1 | CSVEAAGGRFGYTF | TGCAGCGTTGAGGCGGCAGGGGGCAGGTTTGGCTACACCTTC
. | TRBD2 | TRBJ2-7 | TRBV9 | CASSAAGGPPYEQYF | TGTGCCAGCAGCGCAGCGGGAGGGCCCCCCTACGAGCAGTACTTC
. | . | TRBJ1-1 | TRBV6-1 | CASSQRAHRVGEAFF | TGTGCCAGCAGTCAAAGGGCACACAGGGTAGGTGAAGCTTTCTTT
. | TRBD2 | TRBJ2-7 | TRBV27 | CASSQTSGTSYEQYF | TGTGCCAGCAGCCAGACTAGCGGGACCTCCTACGAGCAGTACTTC
. | . | TRBJ2-7 | TRBV4-3 | CASSQGVLAFDEQYF | TGCGCCAGCAGCCAAGGAGTCCTAGCGTTCGACGAGCAGTACTTC
. | TRBD2 | TRBJ2-7 | TRBV7-9 | CASSPAGGPSYEQYF | TGTGCCAGCAGCCCAGCGGGGGGACCGAGCTACGAGCAGTACTTC
. | . | TRBJ1-2 | TRBV29-1 | CSGGDRANYGYTF | TGCAGCGGGGGGGACCGCGCTAACTATGGCTACACCTTC
. | . | TRBJ2-3 | TRBV11-3 | CASSSPLEGTDTQYF | TGTGCCAGCAGCTCGCCCCTAGAAGGCACAGATACGCAGTATTTT
. | . | TRBJ2-7 | TRBV27 | CASSWSRGAYEQYF | TGTGCCAGCAGTTGGTCCAGGGGTGCCTACGAGCAGTACTTC
. | . | TRBJ2-7 | TRBV2 | CASGDNEQYF | TGTGCCAGCGGGGACAACGAGCAGTACTTC
once | TRBD1 | TRBJ2-5 | TRBV6-6 | CASVAGQGAFRETQYF | TGTGCCAGCGTGGCAGGACAGGGGGCCTTTCGAGAGACCCAGTACTTC
. | . | TRBJ1-1 | TRBV7-9 | CASSPPGFTEAFF | TGTGCCAGCAGCCCCCCAGGGTTCACTGAAGCTTTCTTT
. | . | TRBJ2-2 | TRBV11-3 | CASSLDQLGVANTGELFF | TGTGCCAGCAGCTTAGATCAGCTAGGGGTGGCGAACACCGGGGAGCTGTTTTTT
once | . | TRBJ2-3 | TRBV7-8 | CASGGPRGSRTDTQYF | TGTGCCAGCGGTGGGCCTAGGGGATCCCGAACAGATACGCAGTATTTT
. | TRBD1 | TRBJ2-7 | TRBV28 | CASSPRDRPYEQYF | TGTGCCAGCAGTCCCCGGGACAGGCCCTACGAGCAGTACTTC
. | . | TRBJ2-1 | TRBV6-5 | CASSYSAGNEQFF | TGTGCCAGCAGTTATTCCGCAGGGAATGAGCAGTTCTTC
. | . | TRBJ2-5 | TRBV5-1 | CASSVMETQYF | TGCGCCAGCAGCGTTATGGAGACCCAGTACTTC
. | . | TRBJ1-2 | TRBV7-8 | CASSLVELAPNYGYTF | TGTGCCAGCAGCTTAGTGGAGCTGGCCCCTAACTATGGCTACACCTTC
. | . | TRBJ2-3 | TRBV5-6 | CASSLRGTSRASDTQYF | TGTGCCAGCAGCTTGAGGGGGACCTCGAGGGCCTCAGATACGCAGTATTTT
. | . | TRBJ1-1 | TRBV2 | CASTPMGGRGTEAFF | TGTGCCAGCACCCCTATGGGGGGTAGAGGGACTGAAGCTTTCTTT
. | . | TRBJ2-7 | TRBV9 | CASSVGGDTYEQYF | TGTGCCAGCAGCGTAGGAGGGGACACCTACGAGCAGTACTTC
. | TRBD1 | TRBJ1-2 | TRBV11-2 | CASSRQGVANYGYTF | TGTGCCAGCAGCCGTCAGGGGGTAGCTAACTATGGCTACACCTTC
. | . | TRBJ2-7 | TRBV6-5 | CASATSLAPLYEQYF | TGTGCCAGCGCTACGTCTCTAGCGCCGCTCTACGAGCAGTACTTC
. | TRBD2 | TRBJ2-3 | TRBV6-5 | CASSYSGLAASDTQYF | TGTGCCAGCAGTTACTCTGGACTAGCGGCCTCAGATACGCAGTATTTT
. | TRBD1 | TRBJ2-1 | TRBV5-1 | CASGQGYNEQFF | TGCGCCAGTGGACAGGGGTACAATGAGCAGTTCTTC
. | TRBD2 | TRBJ2-1 | TRBV4-2 | CASSPLTSGPSHEQFF | TGTGCCAGCAGCCCACTGACTAGCGGGCCCTCCCATGAGCAGTTCTTC
. | . | TRBJ1-6 | TRBV7-7 | CASGREPNSPLHF | TGTGCTAGCGGAAGGGAGCCTAACTCACCCCTCCACTTT
. | TRBD2 | TRBJ2-7 | TRBV28 | CASSPDRTSESYEQYF | TGTGCCAGCAGCCCGGACAGGACTAGCGAGTCCTACGAGCAGTACTTC
once | . | TRBJ1-1 | TRBV30 | CAGRLNTEAFF | TGTGCCGGCAGGCTGAACACTGAAGCTTTCTTT
. | TRBD2 | TRBJ2-2 | TRBV4-1 | CASSQDNPSGRAWNTGELFF | TGCGCCAGCAGCCAAGATAACCCTAGCGGGAGGGCCTGGAACACCGGGGAGCTGTTTTTT